This passage covers 10 T cell receptor beta chains from one sample sequenced in a study of blood T cell repertoires in COVID-19. Assay: immunoSEQ multiplex PCR; the TCRdb copy retains only in-frame clones and omits some. The sample records 25,000 to 35,000 clones, 81% being singletons. The sample taken for sequencing was peripheral blood. Receptors were obtained from a woman aged 55-70 years with acute or convalescent COVID-19.

J is TRBJ1-3 and V is TRBV3-1 (or the pseudogene TRBV3-2); D is undetermined. Germline assignment: CDR1 LGHDT and CDR2 YNNKEL (reference sequence). Trimming shortened V by 1 base and J by 2 bases, and 3 bases separated the two germline ends. This CDR3 region has 13 residues. The CDR3 DNA reads as TGTGCCAGCAGCCAAGTCGCTGGAAACACCATATATTTT. This translates into CASSQVAGNTIYF.

The gene calls are TRBV2 and TRBJ1-1; 8 bases fit TRBD1. J lost 1 base, V lost 8 bases, and 3 bases had no gene match. The CDR3 runs to 13 residues. Germline V gives CDR1 SNHLY, CDR2 FYNNEI. CDR3 DNA sequence: TGTGCCAGCCGGACAGGGCCGAACACTGAAGCTTTCTTT. Its protein is CASRTGPNTEAFF.

The chain has TRBV19 and TRBJ1-1; TRBD1 is a possible D gene (6 bases). V was cut by 7 bases and J by 0 bases, with 15 bases left in between. The CDR3 spans 15 residues. The germline CDR1 and CDR2 sequences are LNHDA and SQIVND (reference sequence). Here the CDR3 reads CASKSGGNMNTEAFF. DNA for the CDR3: TGTGCCAGTAAATCGGGGGGCAACATGAACACTGAAGCTTTCTTT. The whole variable domain, filled in from reference TRBV19 and TRBJ1-1, reads DGGITQSPKYLFRKEGQNVTLSCEQNLNHDAMYWYRQDPGQGLRLIYYSQIVNDFQKGDIAEGYSVSREKKESFPLTVTSAQKNPTAFYLCASKSGGNMNTEAFFGQGTRLTVV.

This sequence joins TRBV4-1 and TRBJ1-2, with D possibly TRBD1 on 6 matching bases. The V end was cut by 4 bases, the J end by 7 bases, with 19 bases between. CDR1 MGHRA and CDR2 YSYEKL come from the germline V gene. The CDR3 has 15 amino acids. The CDR3 region is CASSLDEGGRIGYTF. DNA for the CDR3: TGCGCCAGCAGCCTCGATGAGGGGGGGCGTATTGGCTACACCTTC.

The genes are TRBV29-1 and TRBJ2-1, with 9 bases identical to TRBD1. Germline V lookup: CDR1 SQVTM, CDR2 ANQGSEA. Trimming took 2 bases from V and 4 from J; bases not matched to a gene: 6. The CDR3 runs 15 residues. The CDR3 bases are TGCAGCGTTGAATCCGGGACAGGGATATACAATGAGCAGTTCTTC. Amino acid sequence: CSVESGTGIYNEQFF.

This sequence joins TRBV29-1 and TRBJ1-1, with TRBD1 as a possible D gene (6 bases). With 3 bases removed from V and 1 base from J, the gap between germline ends came to 9 bases. This CDR3 spans 13 amino acids. CDR1 is SQVTM and CDR2 is ANQGSEA in the germline V gene. The DNA for the CDR3 is TGCAGCGTTGAGAGGACAGCGAACACTGAAGCTTTCTTT. Encoded protein: CSVERTANTEAFF.

The V gene is TRBV19, the J gene TRBJ1-5, with 7 bases matching TRBD1. J gave up 1 base and V 0 bases, and 9 bases lay outside the gene matches. The CDR3 has 18 amino acids. Germline values: CDR1 LNHDA, CDR2 SQIVND (reference sequence). CDR3 protein: CASSIDAPTGTSNQPQHF. For the CDR3, the DNA is TGTGCCAGTAGTATAGATGCCCCGACAGGGACGAGCAATCAGCCCCAGCATTTT.

This clone came up a few times. The chain recombines TRBV5-6 with TRBJ2-7; TRBD1 aligns across 9 bases. V lost 4 bases, J lost 2 bases, and 10 bases stayed unmatched. The CDR3 consists of 16 residues. CDR1 SGHDT and CDR2 YYEEEE come from the germline V gene. CDR3 protein: CASSTRGTGWPYEQYF. The CDR3 region has the DNA TGTGCCAGCAGCACCCGTGGGACAGGGTGGCCCTACGAGCAGTACTTC.

In its sample, this clone was seen once. The chain couples TRBV29-1 to TRBJ2-7; D remains unclear. This CDR3 is 12 amino acids long. The germline V gene encodes CDR1 SQVTM and CDR2 ANQGSEA. The V gene lost 1 base and the J gene lost 2 bases, with 6 bases spanning the gap. CDR3 sequence reads: CSVEGAPYEQYF. DNA for the CDR3: TGCAGCGTTGAAGGGGCCCCCTACGAGCAGTACTTC.

CDR3 coding DNA: TGTGCCACCAGTGACCTGACAGGGGCAGGCGGTGGCTACACCTTC. Translation gives CATSDLTGAGGGYTF. The J gene is TRBJ1-2, the V gene TRBV24-1; 8 bases align to TRBD1. The germline V gene encodes CDR1 KGHDR and CDR2 SFDVKD. After removal of 4 bases from V and 7 bases from J, the junction contained 10 bases not matched to a gene. The CDR3 length is 15 residues.